This T cell receptor (beta chain) came from a study of blood T cell repertoires in COVID-19. Profiled with immunoSEQ multiplex PCR; TCRdb holds only in-frame clones, not every one. Of roughly 180,000 clones in the sample, roughly four fifths were seen once. Patients of the Seattle cohort, enrolled during active infection, were followed longitudinally. Germline V CDR1 and CDR2: LNHDA, SQIVND (reference sequence). The CDR3 sequence is 17 residues long. Trimming stripped 1 base from V and 9 bases from J, with 22 bases between. The source material was peripheral blood. This rearrangement joins TRBV19 to TRBJ1-5, with D perhaps TRBD1 (6 bases). The clonotype was recovered from a woman aged 40 to 50 with COVID-19, enrolled during active disease. Written as DNA, the CDR3 is TGTGCCAGTAGTATAGTTCCAACCTGGGGGCCAAATGCGCCCCAGCATTTT. It codes for CASSIVPTWGPNAPQHF.